The present TCR beta chain was sequenced within a study of post-analysis software for immune sequencing data. The overall study: Several disease courses (relapsing-remitting, secondary progressive and progressive-relapsing) of multiple sclerosis were included. Study results and limitations: Higher frequency in patients than in controls was seen for about five TRBV segments, with TRBV5-6, TRBV5-1 and TRBV20-1 among them.

A remark on this clonotype: Its matching antigen is unknown.

Trimming stripped 4 bases from V and 5 bases from J, with 12 bases between. This CDR3 is 13 amino acids long. The V gene's germline CDR1 is SGHNT and CDR2 YYREEE (reference sequence). Built from TCR beta cDNA, the libraries had unique molecular identifiers in them. MiXCR was run by TCRdb on the PCR reads, yielding one entry per CDR3 protein. The data contain under 900,000 distinct CDR3 sequences, about 53% of them singletons. This rearrangement joins TRBV5-4 to TRBJ2-5; D is perhaps TRBD2 (6 bases). The clonotype originates from a girl under 18 with multiple sclerosis. The source material was blood. Written as DNA, the CDR3 is TGTGCCAGCAGCGGCGGGAAGCAGGAGACCCAGTACTTC. It yields the protein CASSGGKQETQYF.